Each of the 26 T cell receptor beta chains below was sequenced from the same sample in a study of blood T cell repertoires in COVID-19. Assay used: immunoSEQ multiplex PCR; TCRdb lists only in-frame clones, some missing. There are 250,000 to 400,000 clones in the sample; about 87% occur only once, and roughly 1.7% lies in the top ten. Sequences were obtained from peripheral blood. The receptors were gathered from a woman under 40 with COVID-19, enrolled during active disease.

This chain uses TRBV24-1 with TRBJ2-2; D not certain. The CDR3 consists of 14 residues. V was cut by 9 bases and J by 0 bases, with 10 bases left in between. CDR1 and CDR2 (germline): KGHDR, SFDVKD. The CDR3 coding sequence is TGTGCCACCGCTGATACAGCGAACACCGGGGAGCTGTTTTTT. Translating it yields CATADTANTGELFF.

The chain couples TRBV2 to TRBJ2-4; 13 bases fit TRBD2. V was pared by 5 bases and J by 8 bases, with 15 bases of the junction left unmatched. The germline V gene encodes CDR1 SNHLY and CDR2 FYNNEI. The CDR3 runs to 18 residues. The DNA of the CDR3 is TGTGCCAGCAGTCCTCCCATACTAGCGGGGGGGCCGGGTGACATTCAGTACTTC. Its protein is CASSPPILAGGPGDIQYF.

V usage is TRBV6-5 and J usage is TRBJ1-2; the D gene is possibly TRBD1 (6 bases). CDR1 MNHEY and CDR2 SVGAGI come from the germline V gene. The CDR3 has 14 amino acids. V gave up 6 bases and J gave up 5 bases, with 16 bases separating them. The CDR3, as DNA: TGTGCCAGCAGGTGGGGACATGGGTCGTATGGCTACACCTTC. It codes for CASRWGHGSYGYTF.

This rearrangement joins TRBV10-3 to TRBJ1-5; no firm D call. Deletions cut 3 bases from V and 4 bases from J, with 7 bases between. The germline gives CDR1 ENHRY, CDR2 SYGVKD. The CDR3 spans 13 residues. The CDR3 DNA sequence: TGTGCCATCAGTGAATCGGGGAATCAGCCCCAGCATTTT. Translation: CAISESGNQPQHF.

The CDR3, as DNA: TGTGCCAGCAGCTTGGGAAGGGGGAGGGACACCGGGGAGCTGTTTTTT. It specifies CASSLGRGRDTGELFF. The genes are TRBV7-3 and TRBJ2-2, with D possibly matching TRBD2 (7 bases). The germline V gene has CDR1 SGHTA and CDR2 FQGTGA. The CDR3 spans 16 residues. Deletions cut 3 bases from V and 3 bases from J, with 14 bases between.

This chain's CDR3 is CASSRNPSGVSDEQFF. The DNA of the CDR3 is TGTGCCAGTAGTAGAAATCCTAGCGGGGTTTCGGATGAGCAGTTCTTC. The V call is TRBV19, the J call TRBJ2-1, with 9 bases identical to TRBD2. Per the germline V gene, CDR1 is LNHDA and CDR2 is SQIVND (reference sequence). The CDR3 consists of 16 residues. J gave up 8 bases and V 4 bases, and 12 bases lay outside the gene matches.

This rearrangement joins TRBV9 to TRBJ2-5, with 7 bases fitting TRBD1. The CDR3 has 15 amino acids. After removal of 0 bases from V and 4 bases from J, the junction contained 6 bases not matched to a gene. Per germline, CDR1 SGDLS and CDR2 YYNGEE. CDR3 sequence (DNA): TGTGCCAGCAGCGTAGCTGATACAGGGGTAGAGACCCAGTACTTC. This sequence encodes CASSVADTGVETQYF.

This rearrangement joins TRBV7-9 to TRBJ1-2, with a possible D match to TRBD1 (6 bases). Germline CDR1 is SEHNR and CDR2 is FQNEAQ (reference sequence). V dropped 5 bases and J dropped 6 bases, with 19 bases sitting between them. The CDR3 is 15 residues long. The CDR3 loop is CASSPLSSGGDGYTF. CDR3 nucleotides: TGTGCCAGCAGCCCCTTAAGTTCTGGGGGCGATGGCTACACCTTC.

This chain uses TRBV10-2 with TRBJ1-2, with 7 bases identical to TRBD1. CDR1 is WSHSY and CDR2 is SAAADI in the germline V gene. V shed 2 bases, J shed 2 bases, and the junction held 2 bases outside the gene matches. The CDR3 has 14 residues. CDR3 sequence reads: CASSEKGANYGYTF. CDR3 DNA: TGCGCCAGCAGTGAGAAGGGGGCGAACTATGGCTACACCTTC.

The rearrangement links TRBV2 to TRBJ2-5; 7 bases map to TRBD2. Germline values: CDR1 SNHLY, CDR2 FYNNEI. The CDR3 sequence is 13 residues long. The ends lost 6 bases at V and 1 base at J; junction bases unmatched: 2. The CDR3 is CASSTGGQETQYF. The CDR3 coding sequence is TGTGCCAGCAGCACGGGGGGCCAAGAGACCCAGTACTTC.

This clone was counted once. The chain couples TRBV5-1 to TRBJ2-1, with 9 bases lining up with TRBD1. CDR3 length equals 14 residues. J lost 5 bases, V lost 3 bases, and 3 bases had no gene match. Germline lookup yields CDR1 SGHRS and CDR2 YFSETQ. CDR3 in amino acids: CASSSGTGNNEQFF. Written as DNA, the CDR3 is TGCGCCAGCAGCTCCGGGACAGGGAACAATGAGCAGTTCTTC.

The chain has TRBV28 and TRBJ1-2; 8 nucleotides match TRBD1. This CDR3 region has 16 residues. CDR1 and CDR2 from the germline V gene are MDHEN and SYDVKM. J was trimmed by 5 bases and V by 7 bases; bases with no gene match: 15. CDR3 nucleotide sequence: TGTGCCAGCAATACTCAGGGGGCAGGGGCTTGGTATGGCTACACCTTC. Its protein is CASNTQGAGAWYGYTF.

The chain recombines TRBV29-1 with TRBJ1-1; 9 bases align to TRBD1. Germline-derived CDR1 and CDR2 are SQVTM and ANQGSEA. The CDR3 is made up of 13 amino acids. V was pared by 7 bases and J by 1 base, with 4 bases of the junction left unmatched. DNA of the CDR3: TGCAGCGGTGAGGGACAGGGGAACACTGAAGCTTTCTTT. Amino acids: CSGEGQGNTEAFF.

This chain joins TRBV5-1 and TRBJ2-5; TRBD1 might be the D (6 bases). Germline assignment: CDR1 SGHRS and CDR2 YFSETQ. The CDR3 totals 16 residues. V was cut by 0 bases and J by 4 bases, with 16 bases left in between. The CDR3 loop is CASSLVPQGWGETQYF. CDR3 nucleotides: TGCGCCAGCAGCTTGGTACCACAGGGTTGGGGAGAGACCCAGTACTTC.

V gene TRBV24-1 combines with J gene TRBJ1-5, with 7 bases fitting TRBD1. CDR1 is KGHDR, CDR2 SFDVKD, per germline. The CDR3 spans 14 residues. The junction had 4 bases not matched to a gene; V was cut back by 6 bases and J by 3 bases. Here the CDR3 reads CATSKTGNNQPQHF. CDR3 in DNA: TGTGCCACCAGTAAGACAGGGAACAATCAGCCCCAGCATTTT.

The chain combines TRBV2 with TRBJ1-1; D not certain. The V and J ends lost 7 bases and 1 base respectively, with 13 bases between them. Germline CDR1 is SNHLY and CDR2 is FYNNEI. The CDR3 spans 14 residues. The CDR3 sequence: CASINNGPNTEAFF. CDR3 DNA sequence: TGTGCCAGCATTAACAATGGGCCGAACACTGAAGCTTTCTTT.

The chain combines TRBV6-5 with TRBJ2-1, with a weak D call TRBD2 (5 bases). The CDR3 contains 13 residues. Trimming took off 9 bases at V and 12 bases at J, with 21 bases between the two ends. Germline loops: CDR1 MNHEY, CDR2 SVGAGI. CDR3 in amino acids: CASYEDGRAGQFF. The CDR3 bases are TGTGCCAGTTACGAGGACGGACGGGCGGGGCAGTTCTTC.

The chain joins TRBV30 to TRBJ1-4, with a tentative D call TRBD1 (5 bases). This CDR3 spans 17 amino acids. V was clipped by 5 bases and J by 2 bases, with 21 bases between them. Germline values: CDR1 GTSNPN, CDR2 SVGIG (reference sequence). The CDR3 reads CAWHPGLRWGTNEKLFF. CDR3 DNA: TGTGCCTGGCATCCGGGACTCCGATGGGGTACTAATGAAAAACTGTTTTTT.

This chain uses TRBV4-1 with TRBJ2-2; 8 bases map to TRBD1. CDR1 is MGHRA, CDR2 YSYEKL, per germline. The CDR3 length is 14 residues. With 7 bases clipped from V and 4 bases from J, the junction kept 5 bases outside the gene matches. CDR3 sequence: CASIQGAVTGELFF. The DNA for the CDR3 is TGCGCCAGCATCCAGGGGGCGGTCACCGGGGAGCTGTTTTTT.

The V gene is TRBV10-3, the J gene TRBJ1-5; D unclear. The CDR3 totals 13 residues. Germline assignment: CDR1 ENHRY and CDR2 SYGVKD. The V end was cut by 6 bases, the J end by 6 bases, with 12 bases between. The CDR3 region has the DNA TGTGCCATCAGACGAGGGTTCGGTCAGCCCCAGCATTTT. Translated, it gives CAIRRGFGQPQHF.

V is TRBV19 and J is TRBJ2-1, with D possibly TRBD1 on 7 matching bases. Germline CDR1 LNHDA, CDR2 SQIVND (reference sequence). The CDR3 is 13 amino acids. V was clipped by 8 bases and J by 10 bases, with 18 bases between them. The CDR3 here is CASHPGGIVEQFF. The CDR3 DNA is TGTGCCAGTCATCCAGGGGGGATCGTGGAGCAGTTCTTC.

The chain uses TRBV2 and TRBJ2-5, with TRBD2 matching over 8 bases. The V gene end was trimmed by 6 bases and the J gene end by 3 bases; junction bases not matched to a gene: 6. Germline CDR1 reads SNHLY; CDR2 reads FYNNEI. The CDR3 contains 14 residues. CDR3: CASRDGTSKETQYF. The DNA of the CDR3 is TGTGCCAGCAGGGATGGGACTAGTAAAGAGACCCAGTACTTC.

This clone occurred once. The CDR3 region is CASSPYGAFNEKLFF. In DNA form, the CDR3 reads TGTGCCAGCAGTCCCTATGGGGCATTTAATGAAAAACTGTTTTTT. This chain joins TRBV28 and TRBJ1-4, with D possibly being TRBD1 (5 bases). The CDR3 totals 15 residues. V dropped 5 bases and J dropped 4 bases, with 14 bases sitting between them. CDR1 and CDR2 (germline): MDHEN, SYDVKM.

The chain employs TRBV12-3 or TRBV12-4 and TRBJ1-2, with unresolved D. Trimming removed 1 base from V and 3 bases from J, with 6 bases in between. There are 13 residues in the CDR3. The CDR3, as DNA: TGTGCCAGCAGTTTAGGGTGGCACTATGGCTACACCTTC. This translates into CASSLGWHYGYTF.

J is TRBJ1-1 and V is TRBV7-9; possibly TRBD1 for D (5 bases). The CDR3 loop spans 15 amino acids. V dropped 0 bases and J dropped 3 bases, with 11 bases sitting between them. Germline assignment: CDR1 SEHNR and CDR2 FQNEAQ (reference sequence). The CDR3 DNA follows: TGTGCCAGCAGCTTAGCGCTGTGGGGGGACACTGAAGCTTTCTTT. Protein product: CASSLALWGDTEAFF.

The CDR3 DNA reads as TGTGCCAGCAGCCCCGGGGACAGCGGAGGCTACGAGCAGTACTTC. Encoded protein: CASSPGDSGGYEQYF. The chain employs TRBV11-2 and TRBJ2-7; 7 bases line up with TRBD1. Germline CDR1 reads SGHAT; CDR2 reads FQNNGV. V lost 5 bases, J lost 3 bases, and 10 bases stayed unmatched. The CDR3 has 15 amino acids.